This T cell receptor (beta chain) was recovered during a study of cytomegalovirus exposure and HLA in healthy donors. Overall study findings and caveats: A later analysis linked 16,951 TCR beta sequences to HLA alleles at 0.05 false discovery rate. It was assumed in the presence/absence analyses that sequencing depth was roughly uniform across donors. Earlier analysis found most TCR beta V segments productive about 87% or about 30% of the time.

Both 60 Vbeta primers and 13 Jbeta primers went into the PCR. TCRdb's copy holds only in-frame clones and misses some; the assay was immunoSEQ multiplex PCR. The data hold 53,000 or so clones, with over 60% observed a single time. Details on this clone: The target antigen is unknown.

Sequences were obtained from PBMCs. The sequence came from a man aged 25-45 years in good health and CMV-seropositive.

In DNA form, the CDR3 reads TGTGCCAGCAGTGAACCCCCTCTCAGCGGGGGGGCCGAGGATACGCAGTATTTT. Translated, it gives CASSEPPLSGGAEDTQYF. The chain uses TRBV2 and TRBJ2-3; TRBD2 agrees at 10 bases. Trimming took 2 bases from V and 6 from J; bases not matched to a gene: 14. CDR1 is SNHLY and CDR2 is FYNNEI in the germline V gene. The CDR3 loop spans 18 amino acids. Full variable domain (missing parts from reference TRBV2 and TRBJ2-3): EPEVTQTPSHQVTQMGQEVILRCVPISNHLYFYWYRQILGQKVEFLVSFYNNEISEKSEIFDDQFSVERPDGSNFTLKIRSTKLEDSAMYFCASSEPPLSGGAEDTQYFGPGTRLTVL.